The 9 T cell receptor beta chains presented below share a single source sample, sequenced in a study of long-term antiretroviral therapy in people with HIV. The assay, immunoSEQ v3.0, was run at survey level. TCRdb keeps only in-frame clones here, not all; method: immunoSEQ multiplex PCR. The sample comprises approximately 30,000 clones, over 75% of which are singletons, and around 8.3% rests with the top ten. The sample consisted of unsorted PBMCs, taken 3 years after starting antiretroviral therapy. The receptor source for this set is a middle-aged man with HIV.

This CDR3 reads CASSRTSGGYTDTQYF. CDR3 bases: TGTGCCAGCAGCCGGACTAGCGGGGGATACACAGATACGCAGTATTTT. The chain uses TRBV5-6 and TRBJ2-3; 13 bases match TRBD2. There are 16 residues in the CDR3. V lost 4 bases to trimming and J lost 2 bases; unmatched junction nucleotides: 4. Germline V gene data show CDR1 as SGHDT and CDR2 as YYEEEE.

With regard to this clone: The CDR3 end shows no conserved phenylalanine or tryptophan, and so a read error is likely. No DNA is shown, since the ends of the CDR3 on it are uncertain; the CDR3 is the one TCRdb lists. The chain links TRBV6-4 to TRBJ1-6. The germline V gene encodes CDR1 MRHNA and CDR2 SNTAGT. Both ends counted, the CDR3 spans 10 residues. CDR3 sequence reads: CASRDPLRIA.

The chain links TRBV14 to TRBJ1-1; D possibly corresponds to TRBD1 (5 bases). Germline V gives CDR1 SGHDN, CDR2 FVKESK. This CDR3 comprises 15 residues. Trimming pared 3 bases from V and 9 bases from J, leaving 20 bases between. For the CDR3, the DNA is TGTGCCAGCAGCCACCGCGGGACGGGACTCGAGAAAGCTTTCTTT. Its protein is CASSHRGTGLEKAFF.

The chain carries TRBV10-3 and TRBJ1-2; D remains unclear. Germline CDR1 reads ENHRY; CDR2 reads SYGVKD. The CDR3 has 13 residues. The V end was cut by 0 bases, the J end by 5 bases, with 7 bases between. Written as DNA, the CDR3 is TGTGCCATCAGTGAGTCTAACATTTATGGCTACACCTTC. Protein: CAISESNIYGYTF.

This clone turned up a few times. CDR3 bases: TGTGCCAGCAGCTTAAGCAGGGGCCAAGAGACCCAGTACTTC. Amino acids: CASSLSRGQETQYF. The chain is built from TRBV7-2 and TRBJ2-5, with D perhaps matching TRBD1 (6 bases). The V end was cut by 2 bases, the J end by 1 base, with 8 bases between. The CDR3 loop spans 14 amino acids. Looked up from germline, CDR1 is SGHTA and CDR2 is FQGNSA.

This chain uses TRBV2 with TRBJ1-1, with a weak D call TRBD1 (6 bases). This CDR3 has 15 residues. Trimming pared 10 bases from V and 3 bases from J, leaving 21 bases between. CDR1 and CDR2 from the germline V gene are SNHLY and FYNNEI. The CDR3 loop reads CATQDEGGVDTEAFF. The CDR3 region has the DNA TGTGCCACCCAAGACGAGGGGGGTGTCGACACTGAAGCTTTCTTT.

The chain employs TRBV5-1 and TRBJ2-7; D is uncertain. CDR3 size: 13 residues. The germline V gene encodes CDR1 SGHRS and CDR2 YFSETQ. With 4 bases removed from V and 5 bases from J, the gap between germline ends came to 13 bases. CDR3 loop: CASSMDLLDEQYF. The CDR3 DNA follows: TGCGCCAGCAGCATGGACCTGTTGGACGAGCAGTACTTC.

The V call is TRBV6-1, the J call TRBJ2-1; D not certain. This CDR3 is 12 amino acids long. Trimming took off 2 bases at V and 14 bases at J, with 13 bases between the two ends. Germline V gene data show CDR1 as MNHNS and CDR2 as SASEGT. The CDR3 is CASSESGPREFF. CDR3 DNA: TGTGCCAGCAGTGAATCGGGCCCTAGGGAGTTCTTC.

CDR3 nucleotide sequence: TGTGCCAGCAGCCCTGGGACAGGGTTTGACTACGAGCAGTACTTC. Its translation: CASSPGTGFDYEQYF. The chain couples TRBV7-9 to TRBJ2-7, with 9 bases that match TRBD1. The trim removed 5 bases at V and 3 bases at J, leaving 8 bases unmatched. The CDR3 loop spans 15 amino acids. Germline CDR1 SEHNR, CDR2 FQNEAQ (reference sequence).